These 9 T cell receptor beta chains came from one sample sequenced in a study of blood T cell repertoires in COVID-19. Profiled with immunoSEQ multiplex PCR; TCRdb holds only in-frame clones, not every one. The sample carries 230,000 or so clones, 80% to 85% recorded once. Input material: peripheral blood. Receptor source: a man younger than 40 with active or convalescent COVID-19.

The chain recombines TRBV25-1 with TRBJ2-3; a weak D match, TRBD1 (5 bases). The germline V gene encodes CDR1 MGHDK and CDR2 SYGVNS. V was cut by 3 bases and J by 0 bases, with 10 bases left in between. The CDR3 is made up of 15 amino acids. The CDR3 protein is CASSDQTESTDTQYF. In DNA form, the CDR3 reads TGTGCCAGCAGTGACCAGACAGAGAGCACAGATACGCAGTATTTT.

This clone was seen once. The chain recombines TRBV2 with TRBJ2-7, with a possible D match to TRBD2 (7 bases). V dropped 4 bases and J dropped 5 bases, with 15 bases sitting between them. Germline-derived CDR1 and CDR2 are SNHLY and FYNNEI. The CDR3 is made up of 14 amino acids. The CDR3 DNA follows: TGTGCCAGCAGTGTATCGGGGGGCGTCGACGAGCAGTACTTC. It yields the protein CASSVSGGVDEQYF.

The chain joins TRBV28 to TRBJ2-2; D gene unclear. The CDR3 extends over 13 amino acids. Per germline, CDR1 MDHEN and CDR2 SYDVKM. The germline V and J ends were trimmed by 3 bases and 1 base, with 3 bases remaining between them. The CDR3 sequence: CASSFLNTGELFF. CDR3 coding DNA: TGTGCCAGCAGTTTTCTGAACACCGGGGAGCTGTTTTTT.

The rearrangement joins TRBV7-2 to TRBJ1-1; 9 bases fit TRBD1. The V and J ends lost 7 bases and 5 bases, in that order; junction bases with no gene match: 8. Germline V gene sequence: CDR1 SGHTA, CDR2 FQGNSA. The CDR3 runs 14 residues. In nucleotides, the CDR3 is TGTGCCAGCAACATACAGGGGGCCTTTACTGAAGCTTTCTTT. This codes for CASNIQGAFTEAFF.

This sequence joins TRBV4-1 and TRBJ2-1; tentatively, D is TRBD1 (6 bases). The ends were cut back, 1 base at V and 1 base at J, with 11 bases in the middle. CDR1 MGHRA and CDR2 YSYEKL come from the germline V gene. The length of the CDR3 is 16 residues. CDR3 region: CASSQGGQGSYNEQFF. The CDR3 nucleotides are TGCGCCAGCAGCCAAGGCGGGCAGGGGTCCTACAATGAGCAGTTCTTC.

This chain links TRBV19 with TRBJ1-2; no reliable D call. Germline CDR1 LNHDA, CDR2 SQIVND (reference sequence). The CDR3 is 14 residues long. V was shortened by 4 bases and J by 6 bases, with 15 bases between the two germline ends. DNA for the CDR3: TGTGCCAGTAGTACCCGAGTGGGTCTAGATGGCTACACCTTC. Its translation is CASSTRVGLDGYTF.

This chain uses TRBV20-1 with TRBJ1-2, with D unresolved. Trimming stripped 3 bases from V and 4 bases from J, with 6 bases between. The CDR3 has 11 residues. Germline CDR1 DFQATT, CDR2 SNEGSKA (reference sequence). Written as DNA, the CDR3 is TGCAGTGCTAGTGCCGTCTATGGCTACACCTTC. Translation gives CSASAVYGYTF.

On this clone itself: At the DNA level, this CDR3 is encoded by other sequences in the same sample as well. This chain links TRBV5-4 with TRBJ2-1, with D possibly being TRBD1 (6 bases). Germline V gives CDR1 SGHNT, CDR2 YYREEE (reference sequence). The CDR3 spans 13 residues. V was trimmed by 3 bases and J by 5 bases, leaving 9 bases between them. The CDR3 loop reads CASSSGTNNEQFF. Here the CDR3 DNA reads TGTGCCAGCAGCTCGGGGACAAACAATGAGCAGTTCTTC.

The chain has TRBV10-3 and TRBJ1-5; 11 nucleotides match TRBD1. J gave up 9 bases and V 10 bases, and 8 bases lay outside the gene matches. This CDR3 region has 13 residues. Germline CDR1 is ENHRY and CDR2 is SYGVKD. The CDR3 DNA is TGTGCCAGCCGGACAGGGGGCCTCTCGCCCCAGCATTTT. Protein sequence: CASRTGGLSPQHF.